Each of the 27 T cell receptor beta chains below was sequenced from the same sample in a study of response to subunit inactivated influenza vaccine (dated by TCRdb to 2016 to 2019). Receptor amplification or capture employed RT-PCR. Sequencer: Illumina HiSeq 2500. Using fastp trimming at Q25 and MiXCR clonotype assembly, TCRdb reanalyzed the public sequencing data and kept in-frame beta chains. Here each entry gathers all rows of one CDR3 protein and keeps the most common genes and DNA. In this sample the table shows about 480,000 distinct CDR3 sequences, 10% to 15% of which occur a single time. Together, the top ten hold about an eighth of the sample. The time point label of this sample denotes: 45 days after influenza vaccine administration. The material was PBMCs from blood, obtained 40 to 50 days after vaccination. These receptors were obtained from a man aged 50-59 years who received an inactivated influenza vaccine. Donor details come from another sample of the same person, matched by shared clones.

This clonotype was recorded many times. The chain carries TRBV11-2 and TRBJ2-7; TRBD2 might be the D (5 bases). Trimming took 2 bases from V and 6 from J, leaving 14 bases between them. The length of the CDR3 is 14 residues. From germline, CDR1 is SGHAT and CDR2 FQNNGV. The CDR3 here is CASSLSAGRSEQYF. CDR3 sequence (DNA): TGTGCCAGCAGCTTATCGGCGGGTAGAAGCGAGCAGTACTTC. Full variable domain (missing parts from reference TRBV11-2 and TRBJ2-7): EAGVAQSPRYKIIEKRQSVAFWCNPISGHATLYWYQQILGQGPKLLIQFQNNGVVDDSQLPKDRFSAERLKGVDSTLKIQPAKLEDSAVYLCASSLSAGRSEQYFGPGTRLTVT.

This chain joins TRBV6-4 and TRBJ1-1; D might be TRBD1 (6 bases). The ends were cut back, 4 bases at V and 4 bases at J, with 13 bases in the middle. Germline CDR1 reads MRHNA; CDR2 reads SNTAGT. CDR3 size: 14 residues. The CDR3 loop is CASSANTGTTEAFF. The CDR3 DNA sequence: TGTGCCAGCAGTGCAAATACAGGGACCACTGAAGCTTTCTTT.

In this sample, this clonotype turned up a few times. This sequence joins TRBV14 and TRBJ2-1; D remains ambiguous. CDR1 and CDR2 from the germline V gene are SGHDN and FVKESK. CDR3 length: 13 amino acids. V was clipped by 4 bases and J by 10 bases, with 14 bases between them. Written as DNA, the CDR3 is TGTGCCAGCAGCCGAGGAATGGTTTCGGAGCAGTTCTTC. Translation gives CASSRGMVSEQFF.

The V and J genes are TRBV7-2 and TRBJ2-7; TRBD1 or TRBD2 may be the D gene (5 bases each). In germline, CDR1 is SGHTA, CDR2 FQGNSA. The CDR3 covers 15 residues. Trimming pared 5 bases from V and 0 bases from J, leaving 14 bases between. CDR3 DNA: TGTGCCAGCAGCAATGCCAGGGAGAGCTCCTACGAGCAGTACTTC. Translation gives CASSNARESSYEQYF.

The chain couples TRBV25-1 to TRBJ2-5, with TRBD2 as a possible D gene (6 bases). Germline V gene data show CDR1 as MGHDK and CDR2 as SYGVNS. This CDR3 has 13 residues. Trimming removed 3 bases at V and 5 bases at J, with 10 bases between. The CDR3 sequence is CASSEGLRETQYF. The CDR3 nucleotides are TGTGCCAGCAGTGAGGGACTTCGGGAGACCCAGTACTTC.

This clonotype was observed a handful of times. V gene TRBV29-1 combines with J gene TRBJ2-1; TRBD1 matches at 8 bases. The germline gives CDR1 SQVTM, CDR2 ANQGSEA. V lost 4 bases to trimming and J lost 4 bases; unmatched junction nucleotides: 12. The CDR3 runs to 16 residues. The CDR3 here is CSVAIRGRGLYNEQFF. DNA for the CDR3: TGCAGCGTTGCCATCAGGGGGCGCGGGCTTTACAATGAGCAGTTCTTC.

This clonotype was seen only a few times. The chain uses TRBV7-9 and TRBJ2-3; D is unclear. The CDR3 loop spans 16 amino acids. V lost 1 base, J lost 4 bases, and 15 bases lay in between. Germline CDR1 and CDR2: SEHNR and FQNEAQ (reference sequence). This CDR3 reads CASSLGPFTPSDTQYF. The CDR3 nucleotides read TGTGCCAGCAGCTTAGGGCCCTTCACCCCCTCAGATACGCAGTATTTT.

The genes are TRBV10-3 and TRBJ2-1; D is ambiguous. Germline CDR1 reads ENHRY; CDR2 reads SYGVKD. The CDR3 is made up of 15 amino acids. Trimming removed 5 bases from V and 0 bases from J, with 11 bases in between. CDR3 amino acids: CAISLVVGSYNEQFF. In DNA, the CDR3 is TGTGCCATCAGTCTGGTGGTCGGCTCCTACAATGAGCAGTTCTTC.

The V call is TRBV9, the J call TRBJ1-5, with D possibly TRBD1 on 5 matching bases. The CDR3 runs to 15 residues. In germline, CDR1 is SGDLS, CDR2 YYNGEE. Trimming took 4 bases from V and 4 from J, leaving 15 bases between them. CDR3 coding DNA: TGTGCCAGCAGCCGGGACCCGGGGAGGAATCAGCCCCAGCATTTT. Amino acids: CASSRDPGRNQPQHF.

This clonotype was counted only a few times. V and J are TRBV9 and TRBJ2-1, with D unresolved. The germline V gene encodes CDR1 SGDLS and CDR2 YYNGEE. The V gene lost 0 bases and the J gene lost 7 bases, with 5 bases spanning the gap. The CDR3 is made up of 12 amino acids. The CDR3, as DNA: TGTGCCAGCAGCGTAGATAATAATGAGCAGTTCTTC. It yields the protein CASSVDNNEQFF.

This clonotype has more than one count but fewer than ten. J is TRBJ2-3 and V is TRBV9; no definite D call. The CDR3 extends over 14 amino acids. With 3 bases removed from V and 1 base from J, the gap between germline ends came to 9 bases. CDR1 is SGDLS, CDR2 YYNGEE, per germline. The CDR3 is CASSEKERTDTQYF. The CDR3 bases are TGTGCCAGCAGCGAAAAGGAACGCACAGATACGCAGTATTTT. Together with reference TRBV9 and TRBJ2-3, the CDR3 gives the full variable domain: DSGVTQTPKHLITATGQRVTLRCSPRSGDLSVYWYQQSLDQGLQFLIQYYNGEERAKGNILERFSAQQFPDLHSELNLSSLELGDSALYFCASSEKERTDTQYFGPGTRLTVL.

The V call is TRBV5-1, the J call TRBJ2-2; D uncertain. Germline V gives CDR1 SGHRS, CDR2 YFSETQ. CDR3 length: 13 amino acids. Trimming removed 5 bases from V and 5 bases from J, with 10 bases in between. CDR3 sequence (DNA): TGCGCCAGCAGTGAGTGGGATACCGGGGAGCTGTTTTTT. Its translation is CASSEWDTGELFF.

The gene calls are TRBV4-2 and TRBJ2-2, with D unclear. V was cut by 3 bases and J by 1 base, with 12 bases left in between. CDR3 length: 16 residues. Germline V gene data show CDR1 as LGHNA and CDR2 as YNFKEQ. The CDR3 loop is CASSHFGSGNTGELFF. CDR3 sequence (DNA): TGTGCCAGCAGCCATTTCGGGTCGGGGAACACCGGGGAGCTGTTTTTT.

The gene calls are TRBV4-1 and TRBJ1-2, with 10 bases aligning to TRBD1. CDR1 MGHRA and CDR2 YSYEKL come from the germline V gene. Trimming cost V 0 bases and J 8 bases; bases outside gene matches: 12. The CDR3 extends over 17 amino acids. The CDR3 sequence is CASSQEIGRQGARGYTF. As DNA, the CDR3 is TGCGCCAGCAGCCAAGAGATCGGTCGACAGGGGGCGCGGGGCTACACCTTC.

The rearrangement links TRBV20-1 to TRBJ2-1; D is perhaps TRBD1 (6 bases). V dropped 2 bases and J dropped 8 bases, with 22 bases sitting between them. Per the germline V gene, CDR1 is DFQATT and CDR2 is SNEGSKA (reference sequence). This CDR3 comprises 16 residues. The CDR3 protein is CSARPHPRTVLDEQFF. CDR3 bases: TGCAGTGCTAGACCCCACCCCCGGACAGTCCTGGATGAGCAGTTCTTC.

The chain couples TRBV12-3 or TRBV12-4 to TRBJ2-1; 12 nucleotides line up with TRBD2. The CDR3 is 17 residues long. V was pared by 5 bases and J by 2 bases, with 7 bases of the junction left unmatched. The CDR3 DNA sequence: TGTGCCAGCAGTCCCCCTAGCGGGGGGGTCCCCTACAATGAGCAGTTCTTC. It codes for CASSPPSGGVPYNEQFF.

The chain carries TRBV20-1 and TRBJ2-1; D remains unclear. The CDR3 consists of 15 residues. CDR1 is DFQATT, CDR2 SNEGSKA, per germline (reference sequence). Trimming removed 0 bases from V and 4 bases from J, with 13 bases in between. The CDR3 DNA sequence: TGCAGTGCTAGAGATCTCGCGGAACCTTACAATGAGCAGTTCTTC. Amino acid sequence: CSARDLAEPYNEQFF.

This chain connects TRBV7-2 to TRBJ2-7; 10 bases are shared with TRBD2. The CDR3 sequence is 13 residues long. Germline trimming cut 0 bases from V and 13 bases from J; bases unmatched to any gene: 6. CDR1 is SGHTA and CDR2 is FQGNSA in the germline V gene. The CDR3: CASSLAGLAGAYF. The DNA of the CDR3 is TGTGCCAGCAGCTTAGCGGGTCTAGCGGGAGCATACTTC.

The table lists this clonotype with a few counts. J is TRBJ2-5 and V is TRBV24-1, with D possibly TRBD1 on 6 matching bases. Trimming removed 6 bases at V and 4 bases at J, with 14 bases between. Germline lookup yields CDR1 KGHDR and CDR2 SFDVKD. The CDR3 is made up of 14 amino acids. The CDR3 DNA reads as TGTGCCACCAGTTACACAGGGCAGGGAGAGACCCAGTACTTC. It specifies CATSYTGQGETQYF.

The chain combines TRBV20-1 with TRBJ2-1; 8 nucleotides line up with TRBD2. The germline CDR1 and CDR2 sequences are DFQATT and SNEGSKA (reference sequence). This CDR3 region has 15 residues. V was clipped by 5 bases and J by 5 bases; unmatched bases: 11. The CDR3 sequence is CSASAGTSIHNEQFF. The CDR3 region has the DNA TGCAGTGCTTCCGCCGGGACTAGTATCCACAATGAGCAGTTCTTC.

This clonotype was detected many times. This chain connects TRBV5-1 to TRBJ2-3; maybe TRBD2 (5 bases). The CDR3 is made up of 12 amino acids. From germline, CDR1 is SGHRS and CDR2 YFSETQ. V shed 3 bases and J shed 5 bases, with 7 bases lying between them. CDR3 sequence reads: CASSYGLDTQYF. The CDR3 DNA follows: TGCGCCAGCAGCTACGGACTAGATACGCAGTATTTT.

This clonotype turned up a few times. The rearrangement uses TRBV7-2 and TRBJ2-7, with TRBD2 identical over 10 bases. The V and J ends lost 6 bases and 5 bases, in that order; junction bases with no gene match: 7. CDR3 length: 14 residues. Germline values: CDR1 SGHTA, CDR2 FQGNSA. The DNA of the CDR3 is TGTGCCAGCAGTTCAACTAGCGGGACCAACGAGCAGTACTTC. This sequence encodes CASSSTSGTNEQYF.

This clonotype was detected many times. The chain employs TRBV6-5 and TRBJ2-6, with 8 bases aligning to TRBD1. The CDR3 has 14 amino acids. Germline V gene lookup returns CDR1 MNHEY and CDR2 SVGAGI. After removal of 4 bases from V and 12 bases from J, the junction contained 8 bases not matched to a gene. CDR3 amino acids: CASSSGTGPFVLTF. The CDR3 DNA is TGTGCCAGCAGTTCCGGGACAGGTCCCTTCGTCCTGACTTTC.

J is TRBJ1-1 and V is TRBV6-1; no firm D call. The CDR3 contains 15 residues. Trimming took 6 bases from V and 1 from J, leaving 15 bases between them. Germline V gene data show CDR1 as MNHNS and CDR2 as SASEGT. The CDR3 DNA reads TGTGCCAGCAGCCGGAGGACGGCCGAGAACACTGAAGCTTTCTTT. It specifies CASSRRTAENTEAFF.

The sample holds a few counts of this clonotype. The V call is TRBV9, the J call TRBJ2-4, with D maybe TRBD2 (5 bases). The germline gives CDR1 SGDLS, CDR2 YYNGEE. The CDR3 has 14 amino acids. Trimming left V 0 bases short and J 8 bases short, with 12 bases between. The CDR3 DNA reads as TGTGCCAGCAGCGTAGGGGAGTTTAGGGACATTCAGTACTTC. As protein: CASSVGEFRDIQYF.

The chain is built from TRBV27 and TRBJ2-5; 14 positions match TRBD2. CDR3 length: 16 amino acids. CDR1 and CDR2 (germline): MNHEY, SMNVEV (reference sequence). V lost 6 bases to trimming and J lost 1 base; unmatched junction nucleotides: 4. CDR3 nucleotide sequence: TGTGCCAGCAGAAAAGGACTAGCGGGGGGCCAAGAGACCCAGTACTTC. As protein: CASRKGLAGGQETQYF.

The genes are TRBV24-1 and TRBJ2-2, with TRBD2 matching over 7 bases. CDR1 KGHDR and CDR2 SFDVKD come from the germline V gene. With 0 bases clipped from V and 2 bases from J, the junction kept 8 bases outside the gene matches. This CDR3 is 18 amino acids long. CDR3 sequence reads: CATSDLSVPGGNTGELFF. For the CDR3, the DNA is TGTGCCACCAGTGATTTGTCGGTCCCGGGAGGAAACACCGGGGAGCTGTTTTTT.